This entry features one TCR beta chain sequence. The authors' processing: Using reference gene primer amplification, nucleated cell counts were estimated. Repertoires were generated with immunoSEQ multiplex PCR, while TCRdb's copy carries only in-frame clones and drops some. The DNA gave D and trimming, while V, J and clone size come from that table. Here the sample spans about 190,000 clones, about 90% being singletons. Germline V CDR1 and CDR2: LNHDA, SQIVND (reference sequence). Trimming at V came to 4 bases and at J to 0 bases, leaving 2 bases not matched to a gene. The CDR3 is 17 amino acids. The data were obtained in a study of blood T cell repertoires in COVID-19. About the study: COVID-19 samples, acute and convalescent, were from the United States, Italy and Spain. From T cells, B-cell-depleted T cells, or PBMCs came the material, which was cDNA or gDNA.

The chain has TRBV19 and TRBJ2-6; 11 bases fit TRBD1. The TCR comes from a man between 60 and 75 years old with active or convalescent COVID-19. Source material: peripheral blood. The CDR3 DNA follows: TGTGCCAGTAGTACCGGACAGGGGGCCTCTGGGGCCAACGTCCTGACTTTC. Translation gives CASSTGQGASGANVLTF.